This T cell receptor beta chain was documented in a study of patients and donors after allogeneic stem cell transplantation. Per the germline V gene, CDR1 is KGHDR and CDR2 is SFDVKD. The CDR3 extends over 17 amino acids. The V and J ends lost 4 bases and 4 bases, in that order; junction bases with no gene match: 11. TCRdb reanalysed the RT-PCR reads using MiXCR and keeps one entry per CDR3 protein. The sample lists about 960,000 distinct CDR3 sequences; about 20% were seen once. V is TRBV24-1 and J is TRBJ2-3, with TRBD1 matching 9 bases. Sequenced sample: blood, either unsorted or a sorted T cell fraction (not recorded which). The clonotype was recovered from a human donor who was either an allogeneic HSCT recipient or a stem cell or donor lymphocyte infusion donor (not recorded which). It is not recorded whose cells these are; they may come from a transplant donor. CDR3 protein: CATSESPGQGGPDTQYF. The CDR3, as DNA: TGTGCCACCAGTGAATCCCCGGGACAGGGTGGCCCAGATACGCAGTATTTT.